The sample holds a few counts of the clone carrying this TCR beta chain. Its antigen remains unknown. Unique molecular identifiers tagged individual cDNA molecules. TCRdb reprocessed the 5' RACE reads with MiXCR, giving one entry per CDR3 protein. The sample records 65,000 to 75,000 distinct CDR3 sequences, 9.5% to 13% being singletons. This sample is part of a study of early T cells in non-severe SARS-CoV-2 infection. Study summary: With bulk RNA from unsorted whole blood as input, sequencing yielded unpaired chains.

Study-wide findings and caveats: The matching step, a VDJdb search, favored anti-spike CD8 responses and missed private and CD4 specificities.

This clonotype was sampled from an adult who was a healthcare worker with PCR-confirmed SARS-CoV-2 infection or an uninfected control (not recorded which). The sequencing input was whole blood.

This CDR3 reads CASSLGGREIYNEQFF. In DNA, the CDR3 is TGTGCCAGCAGCTTAGGAGGGCGGGAGATCTACAATGAGCAGTTCTTC. V usage is TRBV7-9 and J usage is TRBJ2-1; TRBD2 agrees at 7 bases. The CDR3 runs to 16 residues. Germline assignment: CDR1 SEHNR and CDR2 FQNEAQ (reference sequence). V shed 1 base, J shed 3 bases, and the junction held 6 bases outside the gene matches.